The rows below give T cell receptor beta chains drawn from one sample of a study of blood T cell repertoires in COVID-19. The assay was immunoSEQ multiplex PCR, and TCRdb's table has in-frame clones only and misses some. The sample has hundreds of thousands of clones, nearly 85% seen once. Sequenced input: peripheral blood. These receptors all stem from a human donor in a cohort sampled during active COVID-19. Both conserved end residues are part of each CDR3. A D gene is named only where the DNA matches it firmly. Clone sizes are given selectively: once, few, many, or a class where the clone is expanded.

v_call,clone_size,d_call,j_call,cdr3_nt,cdr3_aa
TRBV13,-,TRBD1,TRBJ2-7,TGTGCCAGCAGCCTTGGGGACAGTGCCCTCGAGCAGTACTTC,CASSLGDSALEQYF
TRBV9,-,TRBD1,TRBJ2-1,TGTGCCAGCAGGGCACCAGGGGGCGGGCAGTTCTTC,CASRAPGGGQFF
TRBV18,-,-,TRBJ2-5,TGTGCCAGCTCGTCCCTCGGAGAGGACACAGATAAAGAGACCCAGTACTTC,CASSSLGEDTDKETQYF
TRBV18,-,TRBD1,TRBJ1-5,TGTGCCAGCTCACCACCGAGGGACAGCGGAGGCAATCAGCCCCAGCATTTT,CASSPPRDSGGNQPQHF
TRBV7-2,-,TRBD2,TRBJ2-3,TGTGCCAGCAGCTTAGCGGGACTAGCGGGGGAGGCGCAGTATTTT,CASSLAGLAGEAQYF
TRBV27,-,-,TRBJ1-5,TGTGCCAGCAGTTCCGTTTCTTCGGGGGTAAGGCGGGATCAGCCCCAGCATTTT,CASSSVSSGVRRDQPQHF
TRBV3-1/TRBV3-2,-,TRBD1,TRBJ1-1,TGTGCCAGCGGCGGACAGGGGAACACTGAAGCTTTCTTT,CASGGQGNTEAFF
TRBV5-1,once,-,TRBJ1-2,TGCGCCAGCAGCTTGGACGGGACAACCTCTAACTATGGCTACACCTTC,CASSLDGTTSNYGYTF
TRBV7-9,-,-,TRBJ2-7,TGTGCCAGCAGCTCCAGAGGACTTGGGCCCTACGAGCAGTACTTC,CASSSRGLGPYEQYF
TRBV24-1,-,TRBD1,TRBJ2-1,TGTGCCACCAGTCCGGGACAGGGGACGAATGAGCAGTTCTTC,CATSPGQGTNEQFF
TRBV7-2,-,-,TRBJ2-2,TGTGCCAGCAGCTTAGCTCTATCAACCGGGGAGCTGTTTTTT,CASSLALSTGELFF
TRBV7-2,-,TRBD1,TRBJ2-2,TGTGCCAGCAGCTTAGTAGGGACAGGGTATCCCGGGGAGCTGTTTTTT,CASSLVGTGYPGELFF
TRBV19,-,-,TRBJ1-6,TGTGCCAGTACCGGACAGATCTATAATTCACCCCTCCACTTT,CASTGQIYNSPLHF
TRBV24-1,-,-,TRBJ2-3,TGTGCCACCAGTGATCCGACAACCGCCCGGACAGATACGCAGTATTTT,CATSDPTTARTDTQYF
TRBV27,once,-,TRBJ1-2,TGTGCCAGCAGACAAACGCAGGGCGCTGTTTATGGCTACACCTTC,CASRQTQGAVYGYTF
TRBV19,-,TRBD1,TRBJ2-7,TGTGCCAGTAGTATAGTTGCGACAGGGCCCTACGAGCAGTACTTC,CASSIVATGPYEQYF
TRBV12-5,once,TRBD1,TRBJ1-5,TGTGCTAGTGGTTCGGACAGGGTATGGCAGCCCCAGCATTTT,CASGSDRVWQPQHF
TRBV5-1,-,TRBD1,TRBJ2-1,TGCGCCAGCAGCCCATACGGGGACAGGGCGAATGAGCAGTTCTTC,CASSPYGDRANEQFF
TRBV12-3/TRBV12-4,-,-,TRBJ1-5,TGTGCCAGCAGTAGGACAGCGAATCAGCCCCAGCATTTT,CASSRTANQPQHF
TRBV6-6,-,-,TRBJ1-1,TGTGCCAGCCCGTCAGACACTGAAGCTTTCTTT,CASPSDTEAFF
TRBV29-1,-,-,TRBJ1-5,TGCAGCGTTGGGGGCGGCGGAGTCCCCCAGCATTTT,CSVGGGGVPQHF
TRBV18,-,TRBD2,TRBJ2-3,TGTGCCAGCTCGCCAGCGGGGGGGCTGAACACAGATACGCAGTATTTT,CASSPAGGLNTDTQYF
TRBV3-1/TRBV3-2,-,-,TRBJ1-1,TGTGCCAGCAGCCCCTCAGGGTTTGTGAACACTGAAGCTTTCTTT,CASSPSGFVNTEAFF
TRBV6-2/TRBV6-3,-,-,TRBJ1-6,TGTGCCAGCAGTGGCGGACACCCTTCACCCCTCCACTTT,CASSGGHPSPLHF
TRBV11-3,-,TRBD1,TRBJ2-7,TGTGCCAGCAGCCTTGACCCAACAGGGGGCGAGCAGTACTTC,CASSLDPTGGEQYF
TRBV6-2/TRBV6-3,-,TRBD2,TRBJ2-2,TGTGCCAGCAGTTTGGCGACTAGCGGGAAATTGGACTTGCGAGGCACCGGGGAGCTGTTTTTT,CASSLATSGKLDLRGTGELFF
TRBV27,few,TRBD2,TRBJ2-1,TGTGCCAGCAGTTTTTCCGTAGCGGGAGGGCCGGGGGAGCAGTTCTTC,CASSFSVAGGPGEQFF
TRBV6-2/TRBV6-3,-,TRBD1,TRBJ2-1,TGTGCCAGCAGTTACCCGGGACAGACTTACAATGAGCAGTTCTTC,CASSYPGQTYNEQFF
TRBV11-3,-,-,TRBJ2-3,TGTGCCAGCAGCTTAGCTCGGGGAATGGCAGATACGCAGTATTTT,CASSLARGMADTQYF
TRBV10-1,-,-,TRBJ2-2,TGCGCCAGCAGTGAAAGCCGGGGGGAGCTGTTTTTT,CASSESRGELFF
TRBV4-2,-,TRBD2,TRBJ2-5,TGTGCCAGCAGCCAAGATTGGCTAGCGGGGGTGGAGACCCAGTACTTC,CASSQDWLAGVETQYF
TRBV11-2,-,-,TRBJ1-4,TGTGCCAGCAGCTTGCAGACTTCTATTGCAACTAATGAAAAACTGTTTTTT,CASSLQTSIATNEKLFF
TRBV19,few,TRBD1,TRBJ2-1,TGTGCCAGTAGGTTTGACAGGGACAATGAGCAGTTCTTC,CASRFDRDNEQFF
TRBV18,-,TRBD1,TRBJ2-2,TGTGCCAGCTCACCACAGGGACAGACGCGAGGCACCGGGGAGCTGTTTTTT,CASSPQGQTRGTGELFF
TRBV2,-,TRBD2,TRBJ2-3,TGTGCCAGCAGGATTTTAGCGGGAGGCTCCACAGATACGCAGTATTTT,CASRILAGGSTDTQYF
TRBV4-2,-,-,TRBJ1-5,TGTGCCAGCAGTCCAGAACCTAATCAGCCCCAGCATTTT,CASSPEPNQPQHF
TRBV11-1,-,TRBD1,TRBJ1-3,TGTGCCAGCAGCCCTTGGGACAGGAGAAACACCATATATTTT,CASSPWDRRNTIYF
TRBV10-2,-,-,TRBJ1-5,TGCGCCAGCAGCCCAAGCCGAGTGAATCAGCCCCAGCATTTT,CASSPSRVNQPQHF
TRBV5-8,-,-,TRBJ2-5,TGTGCCAGCAGCTTGGGTCTAGCGATTGGAGAGACCCAGTACTTC,CASSLGLAIGETQYF
TRBV20-1,-,-,TRBJ2-4,TGCAGTGCTAGTATGACTAGCAAAAACATTCAGTACTTC,CSASMTSKNIQYF